The 7 T cell receptor beta chains presented below share a single source sample, sequenced in a study of Ad26.COV2.S vaccination and SARS-CoV-2 variants. Here immunoSEQ multiplex PCR was the method, and the copy in TCRdb shows in-frame clones only, minus some. The sample has over 400,000 clones; about nine tenths are singletons. Treatment specified: approximately 18 received Ad26.COV2.S at low or high dose, single or two shots; about five received placebo; per-sample allocation not given. Sampling took place 63 days after the first vaccine or placebo injection. This specimen was peripheral blood, taken in a trial of Ad26.COV2.S vaccine versus placebo. These TCRs come from a person between 18 and 59 years old who received the Ad26.COV2.S COVID-19 vaccine or a placebo.

The chain has TRBV21-1 and TRBJ2-1; TRBD2, as called in the table, went unchecked against the DNA. TRBV21-1 corresponds to a pseudogene. This CDR3 is 16 amino acids long. The CDR3 protein is CASSKVPSGGANEQFF. CDR3 nucleotides: TGTGCCAGCAGCAAAGTCCCTAGCGGGGGGGCAAATGAGCAGTTCTTC.

V usage is TRBV7-2 and J usage is TRBJ2-7; D gene unclear. Germline V gene data show CDR1 as SGHTA and CDR2 as FQGNSA. V dropped 5 bases and J dropped 3 bases, with 17 bases sitting between them. CDR3 size: 15 residues. The CDR3 DNA reads TGTGCCAGCAGCCAACGTAGGGATAGTGTCTACGAGCAGTACTTC. This gives the protein CASSQRRDSVYEQYF.

This chain links TRBV27 with TRBJ2-1; D is possibly TRBD2 (6 bases). Germline assignment: CDR1 MNHEY and CDR2 SMNVEV (reference sequence). The ends were cut back, 7 bases at V and 6 bases at J, with 19 bases in the middle. The CDR3 is 15 residues long. The CDR3 nucleotides are TGTGCCAGCACCGCTCTAGCGACTCTTGCCAATGAGCAGTTCTTC. Amino acid sequence: CASTALATLANEQFF.

This chain joins TRBV9 and TRBJ2-7; 9 bases map to TRBD2. Unmatched junction bases numbered 4, after V lost 0 bases and J lost 3 bases. Germline CDR1 reads SGDLS; CDR2 reads YYNGEE. This CDR3 contains 15 residues. The CDR3 DNA reads as TGTGCCAGCAGCGTAGGGCTAGCGGGGAGCTACGAGCAGTACTTC. Its translation: CASSVGLAGSYEQYF.

CDR3 bases: TGTGCCAATACAGGGGGGACTGAAGCTTTCTTT. Protein: CANTGGTEAFF. The V call is TRBV2, the J call TRBJ1-1, with 8 bases fitting TRBD1. After removal of 10 bases from V and 5 bases from J, the junction contained 3 bases not matched to a gene. CDR1 is SNHLY and CDR2 is FYNNEI in the germline V gene. CDR3 size: 11 residues.

The chain employs TRBV30 and TRBJ1-5; D gene uncertain. V was clipped by 0 bases and J by 7 bases, with 10 bases between them. Germline CDR1 and CDR2: GTSNPN and SVGIG (reference sequence). This CDR3 is built from 13 residues. In DNA form, the CDR3 reads TGTGCCTGGAGTGTACAGAGTAGACAGCCCCAGCATTTT. As protein: CAWSVQSRQPQHF. Full variable domain (missing parts from reference TRBV30 and TRBJ1-5): SQTIHQWPATLVQPVGSPLSLECTVEGTSNPNLYWYRQAAGRGLQLLFYSVGIGQISSEVPQNLSASRPQDRQFILSSKKLLLSDSGFYLCAWSVQSRQPQHFGDGTRLSIL.

The chain couples TRBV5-6 to TRBJ2-5; 10 nucleotides agree with TRBD2. The V and J ends lost 4 bases and 3 bases, in that order; junction bases with no gene match: 9. The CDR3 spans 16 residues. Germline V CDR1 and CDR2: SGHDT, YYEEEE. The CDR3 DNA sequence: TGTGCCAGCAGCCGGGGGCTCGGGACTAGCGAAGAGACCCAGTACTTC. It codes for CASSRGLGTSEETQYF.